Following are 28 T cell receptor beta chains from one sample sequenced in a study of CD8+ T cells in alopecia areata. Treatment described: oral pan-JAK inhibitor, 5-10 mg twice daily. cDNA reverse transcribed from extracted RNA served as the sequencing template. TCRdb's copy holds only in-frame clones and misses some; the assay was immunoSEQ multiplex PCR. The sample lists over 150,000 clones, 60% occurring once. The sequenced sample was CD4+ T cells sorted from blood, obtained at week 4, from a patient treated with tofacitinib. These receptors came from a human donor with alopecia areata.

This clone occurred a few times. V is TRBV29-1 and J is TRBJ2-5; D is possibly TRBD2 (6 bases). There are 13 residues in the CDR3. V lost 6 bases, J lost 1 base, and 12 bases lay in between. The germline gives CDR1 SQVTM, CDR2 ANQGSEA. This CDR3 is CSVSGTLQETQYF. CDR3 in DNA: TGCAGCGTCTCCGGGACTCTCCAAGAGACCCAGTACTTC.

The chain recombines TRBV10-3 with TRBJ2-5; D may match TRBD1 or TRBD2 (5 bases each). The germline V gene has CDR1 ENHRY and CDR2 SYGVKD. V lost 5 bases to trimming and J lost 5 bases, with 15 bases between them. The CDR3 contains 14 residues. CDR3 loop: CAISPSRGRETQYF. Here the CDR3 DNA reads TGTGCCATCAGTCCCTCCCGGGGCCGGGAGACCCAGTACTTC.

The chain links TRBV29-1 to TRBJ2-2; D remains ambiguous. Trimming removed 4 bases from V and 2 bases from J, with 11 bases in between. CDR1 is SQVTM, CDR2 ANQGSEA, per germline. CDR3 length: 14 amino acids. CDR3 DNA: TGCAGCGTTGGATCTGCAGTTAACACCGGGGAGCTGTTTTTT. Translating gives CSVGSAVNTGELFF.

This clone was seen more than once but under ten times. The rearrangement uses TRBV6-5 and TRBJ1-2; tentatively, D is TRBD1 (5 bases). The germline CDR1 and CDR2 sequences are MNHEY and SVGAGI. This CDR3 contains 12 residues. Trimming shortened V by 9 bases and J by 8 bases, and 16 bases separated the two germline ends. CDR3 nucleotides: TGTGCCAGTTCCCCGGGGGAAAGAGGCTACACCTTC. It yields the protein CASSPGERGYTF.

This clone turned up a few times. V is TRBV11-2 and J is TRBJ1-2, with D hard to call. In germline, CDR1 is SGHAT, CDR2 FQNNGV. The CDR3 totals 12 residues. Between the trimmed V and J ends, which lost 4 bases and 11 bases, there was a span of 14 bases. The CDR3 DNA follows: TGTGCCAGCAGCTCCCTGACGGGCGCGTACACCTTC. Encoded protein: CASSSLTGAYTF.

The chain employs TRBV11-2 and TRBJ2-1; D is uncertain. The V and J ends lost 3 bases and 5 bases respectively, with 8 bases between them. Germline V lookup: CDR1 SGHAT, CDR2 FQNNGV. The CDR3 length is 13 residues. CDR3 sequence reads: CASSFERDNEQFF. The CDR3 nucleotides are TGTGCCAGCAGCTTCGAGCGAGACAATGAGCAGTTCTTC.

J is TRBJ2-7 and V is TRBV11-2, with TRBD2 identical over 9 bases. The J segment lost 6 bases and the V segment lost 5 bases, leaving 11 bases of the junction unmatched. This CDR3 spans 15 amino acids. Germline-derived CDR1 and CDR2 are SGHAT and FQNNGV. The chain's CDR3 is CASSGSSGSPGEQYF. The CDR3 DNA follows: TGTGCCAGCAGCGGAAGTAGCGGGAGCCCGGGCGAGCAGTACTTC. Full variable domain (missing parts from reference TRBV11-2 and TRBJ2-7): EAGVAQSPRYKIIEKRQSVAFWCNPISGHATLYWYQQILGQGPKLLIQFQNNGVVDDSQLPKDRFSAERLKGVDSTLKIQPAKLEDSAVYLCASSGSSGSPGEQYFGPGTRLTVT.

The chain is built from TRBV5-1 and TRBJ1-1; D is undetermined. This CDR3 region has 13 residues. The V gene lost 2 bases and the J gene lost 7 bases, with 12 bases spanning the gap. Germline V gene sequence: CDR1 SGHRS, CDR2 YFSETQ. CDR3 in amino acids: CASSFVEGNEAFF. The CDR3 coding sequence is TGCGCCAGCAGCTTCGTAGAGGGCAATGAAGCTTTCTTT. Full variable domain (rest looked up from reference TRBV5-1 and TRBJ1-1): KAGVTQTPRYLIKTRGQQVTLSCSPISGHRSVSWYQQTPGQGLQFLFEYFSETQRNKGNFPGRFSGRQFSNSRSEMNVSTLELGDSALYLCASSFVEGNEAFFGQGTRLTVV.

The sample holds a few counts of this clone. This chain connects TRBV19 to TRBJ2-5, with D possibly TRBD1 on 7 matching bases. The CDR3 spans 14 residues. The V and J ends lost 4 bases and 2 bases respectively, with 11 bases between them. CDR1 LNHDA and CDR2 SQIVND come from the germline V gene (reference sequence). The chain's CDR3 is CASSTGGTQETQYF. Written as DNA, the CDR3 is TGTGCCAGTAGTACAGGGGGGACACAAGAGACCCAGTACTTC.

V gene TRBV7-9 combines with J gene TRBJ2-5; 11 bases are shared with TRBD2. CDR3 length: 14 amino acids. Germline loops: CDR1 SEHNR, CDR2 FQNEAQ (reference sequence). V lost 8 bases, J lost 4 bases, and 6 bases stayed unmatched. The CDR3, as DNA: TGTGCCAGCGGCGTAGCGGGAGGGGGAGAGACCCAGTACTTC. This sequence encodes CASGVAGGGETQYF.

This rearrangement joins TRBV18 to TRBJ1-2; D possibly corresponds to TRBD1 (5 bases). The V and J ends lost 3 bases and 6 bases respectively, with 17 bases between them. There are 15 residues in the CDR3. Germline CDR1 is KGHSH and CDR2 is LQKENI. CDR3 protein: CASSPASGTANGYTF. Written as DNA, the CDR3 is TGTGCCAGCTCACCCGCTTCCGGGACGGCGAATGGCTACACCTTC.

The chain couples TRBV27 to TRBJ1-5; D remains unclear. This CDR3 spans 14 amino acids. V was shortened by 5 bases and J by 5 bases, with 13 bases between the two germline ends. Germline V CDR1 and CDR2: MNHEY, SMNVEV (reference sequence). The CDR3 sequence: CASSLFGNYQPQHF. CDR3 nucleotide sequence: TGTGCCAGCAGTCTTTTTGGGAACTATCAGCCCCAGCATTTT.

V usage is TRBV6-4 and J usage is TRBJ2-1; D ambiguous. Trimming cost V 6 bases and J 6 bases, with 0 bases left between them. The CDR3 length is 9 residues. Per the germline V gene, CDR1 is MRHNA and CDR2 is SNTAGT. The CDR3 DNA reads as TGTGCCAGCAGCAATGAGCAGTTCTTC. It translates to CASSNEQFF.

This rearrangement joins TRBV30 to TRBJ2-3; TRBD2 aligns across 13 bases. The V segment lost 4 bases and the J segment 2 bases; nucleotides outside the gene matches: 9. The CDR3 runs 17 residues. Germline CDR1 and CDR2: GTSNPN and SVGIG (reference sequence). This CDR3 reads CAWKKLGTSGTTDTQYF. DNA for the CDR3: TGTGCCTGGAAAAAGCTCGGGACTAGCGGGACCACAGATACGCAGTATTTT.

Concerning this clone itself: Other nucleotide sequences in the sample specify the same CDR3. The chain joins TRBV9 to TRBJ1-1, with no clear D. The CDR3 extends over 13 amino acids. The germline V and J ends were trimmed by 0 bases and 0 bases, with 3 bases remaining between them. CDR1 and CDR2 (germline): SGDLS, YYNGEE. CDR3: CASSVGMNTEAFF. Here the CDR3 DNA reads TGTGCCAGCAGCGTAGGTATGAACACTGAAGCTTTCTTT.

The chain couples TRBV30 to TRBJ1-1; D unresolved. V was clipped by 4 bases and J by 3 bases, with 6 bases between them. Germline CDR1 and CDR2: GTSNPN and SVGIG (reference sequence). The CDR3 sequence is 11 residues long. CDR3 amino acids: CAWTTDTEAFF. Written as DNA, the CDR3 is TGTGCCTGGACGACGGACACTGAAGCTTTCTTT.

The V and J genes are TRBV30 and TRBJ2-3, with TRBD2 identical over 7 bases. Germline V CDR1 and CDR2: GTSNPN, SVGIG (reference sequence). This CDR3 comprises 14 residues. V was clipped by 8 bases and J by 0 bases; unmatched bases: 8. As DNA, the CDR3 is TGTGCCGAATCGCTAGCGGTTAGCACAGATACGCAGTATTTT. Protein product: CAESLAVSTDTQYF. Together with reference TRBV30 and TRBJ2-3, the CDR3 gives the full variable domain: SQTIHQWPATLVQPVGSPLSLECTVEGTSNPNLYWYRQAAGRGLQLLFYSVGIGQISSEVPQNLSASRPQDRQFILSSKKLLLSDSGFYLCAESLAVSTDTQYFGPGTRLTVL.

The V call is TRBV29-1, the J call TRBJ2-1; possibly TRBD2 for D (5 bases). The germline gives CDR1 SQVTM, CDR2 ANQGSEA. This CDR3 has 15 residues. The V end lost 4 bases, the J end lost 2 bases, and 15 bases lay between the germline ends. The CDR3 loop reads CSVAGMVVAYNEQFF. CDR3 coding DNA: TGCAGCGTTGCCGGGATGGTCGTTGCCTACAATGAGCAGTTCTTC.

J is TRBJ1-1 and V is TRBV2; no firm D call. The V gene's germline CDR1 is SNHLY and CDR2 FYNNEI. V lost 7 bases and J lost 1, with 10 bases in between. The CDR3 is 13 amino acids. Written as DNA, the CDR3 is TGTGCCAGCATGTTTCTTCCGAACACTGAAGCTTTCTTT. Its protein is CASMFLPNTEAFF.

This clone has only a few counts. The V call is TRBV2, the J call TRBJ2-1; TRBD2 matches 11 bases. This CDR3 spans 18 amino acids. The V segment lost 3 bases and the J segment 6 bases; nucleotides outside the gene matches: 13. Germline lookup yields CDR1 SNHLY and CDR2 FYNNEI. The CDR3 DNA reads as TGTGCCAGCAGTGATGGCCGCCTAGCGGGAGGATGGGGCAATGAGCAGTTCTTC. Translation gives CASSDGRLAGGWGNEQFF. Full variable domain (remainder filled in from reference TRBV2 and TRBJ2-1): EPEVTQTPSHQVTQMGQEVILRCVPISNHLYFYWYRQILGQKVEFLVSFYNNEISEKSEIFDDQFSVERPDGSNFTLKIRSTKLEDSAMYFCASSDGRLAGGWGNEQFFGPGTRLTVL.

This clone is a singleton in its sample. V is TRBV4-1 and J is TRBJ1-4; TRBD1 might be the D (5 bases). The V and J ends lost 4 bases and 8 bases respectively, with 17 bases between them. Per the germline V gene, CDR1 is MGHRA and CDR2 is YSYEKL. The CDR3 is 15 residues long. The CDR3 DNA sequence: TGCGCCAGCAGCCTCTCTGGGGGATCGAGGGAAAAACTGTTTTTT. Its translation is CASSLSGGSREKLFF.

The CDR3 DNA reads TGCAGCGTCCCCGGGACAGGTGGGGAAAAACTGTTTTTT. It is translated as CSVPGTGGEKLFF. The chain joins TRBV29-1 to TRBJ1-4; the match to TRBD1 covers 8 bases. This CDR3 is 13 amino acids long. From germline, CDR1 is SQVTM and CDR2 ANQGSEA. Trimming cost V 6 bases and J 8 bases; bases outside gene matches: 8.

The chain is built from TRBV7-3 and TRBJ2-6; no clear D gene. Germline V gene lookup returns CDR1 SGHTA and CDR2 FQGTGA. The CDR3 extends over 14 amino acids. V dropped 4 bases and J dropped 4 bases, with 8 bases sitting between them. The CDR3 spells CASSWGTGANVLTF. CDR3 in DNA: TGTGCCAGCAGCTGGGGAACCGGGGCCAACGTCCTGACTTTC. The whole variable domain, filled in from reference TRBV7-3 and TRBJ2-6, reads GAGVSQTPSNKVTEKGKYVELRCDPISGHTALYWYRQSLGQGPEFLIYFQGTGAADDSGLPNDRFFAVRPEGSVSTLKIQRTERGDSAVYLCASSWGTGANVLTFGAGSRLTVL.

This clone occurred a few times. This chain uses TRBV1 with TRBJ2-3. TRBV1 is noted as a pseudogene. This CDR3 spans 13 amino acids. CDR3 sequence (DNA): TGCACCAGCAGCCAAGGGTGGTGGGATACGCAGTATTTT. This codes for CTSSQGWWDTQYF.

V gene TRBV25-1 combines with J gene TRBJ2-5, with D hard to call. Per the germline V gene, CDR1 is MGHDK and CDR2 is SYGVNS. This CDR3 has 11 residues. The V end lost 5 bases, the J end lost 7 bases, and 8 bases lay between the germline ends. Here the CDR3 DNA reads TGTGCCAGCAGTACGGCCCTGACCCAGTACTTC. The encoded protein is CASSTALTQYF.

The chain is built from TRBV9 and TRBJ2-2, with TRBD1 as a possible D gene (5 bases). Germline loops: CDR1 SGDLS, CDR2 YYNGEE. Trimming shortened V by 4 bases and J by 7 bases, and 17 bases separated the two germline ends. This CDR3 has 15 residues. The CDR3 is CASSPPQGEGGELFF. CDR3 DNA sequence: TGTGCCAGCAGCCCGCCGCAGGGTGAAGGCGGGGAGCTGTTTTTT.

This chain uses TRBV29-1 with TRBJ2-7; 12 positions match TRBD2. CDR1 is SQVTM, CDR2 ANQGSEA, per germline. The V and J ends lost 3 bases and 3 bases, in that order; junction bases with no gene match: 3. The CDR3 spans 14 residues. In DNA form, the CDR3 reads TGCAGCGTTGAGGGACTAGCGGGCATCTACGAGCAGTACTTC. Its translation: CSVEGLAGIYEQYF.

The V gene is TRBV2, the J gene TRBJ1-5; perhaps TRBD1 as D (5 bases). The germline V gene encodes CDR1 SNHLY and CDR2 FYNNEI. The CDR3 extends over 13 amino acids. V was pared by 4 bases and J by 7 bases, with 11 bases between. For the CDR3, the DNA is TGTGCCAGCAGTGTAGGGGCTGGCCAGCCCCAGCATTTT. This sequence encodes CASSVGAGQPQHF.